The entry below gives a single TCR beta chain sequence along with its context. TCRdb keeps only in-frame clones here, not all; method: immunoSEQ multiplex PCR. The sample records 140,000 or so clones, 75% to 90% being singletons. The sample comes from a study of blood T cell repertoires in COVID-19. Across the whole study: Sample material is recorded as cDNA or gDNA derived from T cells, B-cell-depleted T cells, or PBMCs.

The sequencing sample was made of peripheral blood. This sequence was found in a man in his 70s who had recovered from COVID-19.

CDR3 in DNA: TGTGCCAGCAGCCAAGGGCTAGTCTCCTACGAGCAGTACTTC. It is translated as CASSQGLVSYEQYF. J is TRBJ2-7 and V is TRBV3-1 (or the pseudogene TRBV3-2); no clear D gene. Trimming removed 1 base from V and 0 bases from J, with 7 bases in between. The CDR3 sequence is 14 residues long. Germline loops: CDR1 LGHDT, CDR2 YNNKEL (reference sequence).